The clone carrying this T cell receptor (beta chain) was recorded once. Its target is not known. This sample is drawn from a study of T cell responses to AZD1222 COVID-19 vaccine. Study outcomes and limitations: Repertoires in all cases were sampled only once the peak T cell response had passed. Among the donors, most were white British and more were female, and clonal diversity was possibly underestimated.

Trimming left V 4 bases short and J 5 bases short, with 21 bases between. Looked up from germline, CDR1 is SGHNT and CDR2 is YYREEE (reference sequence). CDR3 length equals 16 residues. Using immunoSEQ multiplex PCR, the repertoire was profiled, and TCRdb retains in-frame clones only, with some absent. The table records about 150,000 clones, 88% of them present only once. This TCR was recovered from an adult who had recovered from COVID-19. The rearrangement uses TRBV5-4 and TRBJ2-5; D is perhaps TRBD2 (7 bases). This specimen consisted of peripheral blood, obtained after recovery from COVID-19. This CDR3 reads CASSLPVQGGVETQYF. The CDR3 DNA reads TGTGCCAGCAGCCTTCCGGTACAGGGAGGGGTGGAGACCCAGTACTTC.